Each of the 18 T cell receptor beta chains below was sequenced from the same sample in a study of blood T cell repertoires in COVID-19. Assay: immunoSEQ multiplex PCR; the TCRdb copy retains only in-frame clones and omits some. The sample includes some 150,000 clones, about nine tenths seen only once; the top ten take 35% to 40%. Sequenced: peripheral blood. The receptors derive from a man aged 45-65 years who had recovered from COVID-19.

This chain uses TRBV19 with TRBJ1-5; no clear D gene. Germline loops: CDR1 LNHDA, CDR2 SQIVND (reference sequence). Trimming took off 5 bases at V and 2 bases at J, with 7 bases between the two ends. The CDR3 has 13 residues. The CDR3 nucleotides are TGTGCCAGTAGTTCCAGTCGCAATCAGCCCCAGCATTTT. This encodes CASSSSRNQPQHF.

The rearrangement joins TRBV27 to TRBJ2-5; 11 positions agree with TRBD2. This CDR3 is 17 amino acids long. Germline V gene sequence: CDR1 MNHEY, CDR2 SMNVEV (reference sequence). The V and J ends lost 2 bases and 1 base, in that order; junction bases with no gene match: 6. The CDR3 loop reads CASSLTRLAGSQETQYF. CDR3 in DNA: TGTGCCAGCAGTTTAACCCGACTAGCGGGGAGCCAAGAGACCCAGTACTTC.

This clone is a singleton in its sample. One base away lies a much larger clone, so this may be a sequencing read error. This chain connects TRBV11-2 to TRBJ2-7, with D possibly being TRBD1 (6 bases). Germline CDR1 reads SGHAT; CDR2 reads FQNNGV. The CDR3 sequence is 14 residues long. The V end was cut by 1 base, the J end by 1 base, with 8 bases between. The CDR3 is CASSLGTESYEQYF. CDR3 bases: TGTGCCAGCAGCTTAGGGACAGAGTCCTACGAGCAGTACTTC.

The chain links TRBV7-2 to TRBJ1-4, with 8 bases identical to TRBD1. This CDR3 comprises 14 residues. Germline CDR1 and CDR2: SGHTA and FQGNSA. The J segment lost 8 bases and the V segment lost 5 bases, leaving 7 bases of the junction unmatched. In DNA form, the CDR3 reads TGTGCCAGCAGCCTGACAGGGGTTGACGAAAAACTGTTTTTT. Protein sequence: CASSLTGVDEKLFF.

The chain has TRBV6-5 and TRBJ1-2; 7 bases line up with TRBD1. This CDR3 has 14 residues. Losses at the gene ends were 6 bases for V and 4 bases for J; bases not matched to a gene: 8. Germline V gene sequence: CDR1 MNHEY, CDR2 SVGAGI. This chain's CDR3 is CASSTDRDGYGYTF. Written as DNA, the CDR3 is TGTGCCAGCAGCACAGACAGGGACGGCTATGGCTACACCTTC.

As DNA, the CDR3 is TGTGCCAGCAGCGTAGAGGTGGGCGGGACTGAAGCTTTCTTT. This codes for CASSVEVGGTEAFF. The rearrangement joins TRBV9 to TRBJ1-1, with D unclear. The CDR3 contains 14 residues. Germline CDR1 reads SGDLS; CDR2 reads YYNGEE. Between the trimmed V and J ends, which lost 0 bases and 5 bases, there was a span of 11 bases.

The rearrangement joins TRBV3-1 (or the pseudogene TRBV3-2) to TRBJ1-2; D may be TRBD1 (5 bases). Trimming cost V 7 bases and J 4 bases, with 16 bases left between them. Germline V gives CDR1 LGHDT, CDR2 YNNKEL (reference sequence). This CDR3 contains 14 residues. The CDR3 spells CASTPNRLSYGYTF. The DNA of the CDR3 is TGTGCCAGCACCCCCAACAGGTTGAGCTATGGCTACACCTTC.

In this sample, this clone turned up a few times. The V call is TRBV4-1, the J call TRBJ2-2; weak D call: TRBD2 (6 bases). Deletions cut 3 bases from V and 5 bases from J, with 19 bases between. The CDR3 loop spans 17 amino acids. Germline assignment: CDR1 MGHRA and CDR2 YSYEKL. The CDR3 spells CASSHGRAGGLTGELFF. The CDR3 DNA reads TGCGCCAGCAGCCACGGAAGGGCAGGAGGACTAACCGGGGAGCTGTTTTTT.

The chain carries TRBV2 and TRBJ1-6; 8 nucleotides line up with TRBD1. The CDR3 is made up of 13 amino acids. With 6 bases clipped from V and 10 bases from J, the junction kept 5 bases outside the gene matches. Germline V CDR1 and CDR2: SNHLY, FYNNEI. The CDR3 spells CASSDRGGSPLHF. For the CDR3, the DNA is TGTGCCAGCAGCGACAGGGGTGGATCACCCCTCCACTTT.

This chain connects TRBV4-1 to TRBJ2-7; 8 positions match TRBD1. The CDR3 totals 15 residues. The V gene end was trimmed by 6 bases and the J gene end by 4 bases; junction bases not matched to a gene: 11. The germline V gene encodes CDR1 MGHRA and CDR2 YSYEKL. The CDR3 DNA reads TGCGCCAGCAGTATGGGGGGCAGGGGGCTATACGAGCAGTACTTC. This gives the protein CASSMGGRGLYEQYF.

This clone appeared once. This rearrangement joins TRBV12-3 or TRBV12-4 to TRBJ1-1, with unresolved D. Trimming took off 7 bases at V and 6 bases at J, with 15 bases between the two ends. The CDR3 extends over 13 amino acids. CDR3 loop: CASTYRRVSEAFF. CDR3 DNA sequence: TGTGCCAGCACCTACCGGCGGGTATCTGAAGCTTTCTTT.

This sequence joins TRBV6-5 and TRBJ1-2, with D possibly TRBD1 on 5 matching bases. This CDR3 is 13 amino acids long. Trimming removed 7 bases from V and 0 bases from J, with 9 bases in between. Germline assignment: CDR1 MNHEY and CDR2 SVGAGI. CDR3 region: CASTTGANYGYTF. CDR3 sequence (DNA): TGTGCCAGCACTACAGGAGCTAACTATGGCTACACCTTC.

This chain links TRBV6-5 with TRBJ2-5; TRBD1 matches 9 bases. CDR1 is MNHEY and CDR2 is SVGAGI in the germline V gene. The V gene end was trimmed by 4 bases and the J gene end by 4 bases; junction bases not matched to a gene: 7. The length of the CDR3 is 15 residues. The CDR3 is CASSFRTGEGETQYF. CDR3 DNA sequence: TGTGCCAGCAGTTTTCGGACAGGGGAGGGAGAGACCCAGTACTTC.

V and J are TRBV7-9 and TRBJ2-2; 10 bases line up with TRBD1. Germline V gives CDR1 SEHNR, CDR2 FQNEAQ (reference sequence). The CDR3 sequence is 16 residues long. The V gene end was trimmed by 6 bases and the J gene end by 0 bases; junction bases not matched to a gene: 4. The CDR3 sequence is CASRPGQGANTGELFF. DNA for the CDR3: TGTGCCAGCAGACCAGGACAGGGGGCGAACACCGGGGAGCTGTTTTTT.

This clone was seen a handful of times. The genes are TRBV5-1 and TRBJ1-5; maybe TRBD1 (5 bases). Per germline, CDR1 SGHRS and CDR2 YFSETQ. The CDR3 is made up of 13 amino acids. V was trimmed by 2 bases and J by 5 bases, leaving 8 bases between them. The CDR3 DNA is TGCGCCAGCAGCTTCGGGGGTGATCAGCCCCAGCATTTT. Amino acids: CASSFGGDQPQHF.

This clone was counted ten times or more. Here the CDR3 reads CASQGVKAGGPGELFF. CDR3 coding DNA: TGTGCCAGCCAAGGCGTGAAAGCGGGGGGGCCCGGGGAGCTGTTTTTT. The chain has TRBV7-2 and TRBJ2-2, with 10 positions matching TRBD2. CDR1 is SGHTA, CDR2 FQGNSA, per germline. V lost 8 bases and J lost 6; bases outside the gene matches: 12. The CDR3 spans 16 residues.

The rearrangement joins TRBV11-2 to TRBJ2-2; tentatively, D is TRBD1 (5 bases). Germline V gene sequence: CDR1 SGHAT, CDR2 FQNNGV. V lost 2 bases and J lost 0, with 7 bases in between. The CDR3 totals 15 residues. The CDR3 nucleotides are TGTGCCAGCAGCTTAACCAGGGCGAACACCGGGGAGCTGTTTTTT. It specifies CASSLTRANTGELFF. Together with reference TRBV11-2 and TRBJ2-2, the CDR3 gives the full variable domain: EAGVAQSPRYKIIEKRQSVAFWCNPISGHATLYWYQQILGQGPKLLIQFQNNGVVDDSQLPKDRFSAERLKGVDSTLKIQPAKLEDSAVYLCASSLTRANTGELFFGEGSRLTVL.

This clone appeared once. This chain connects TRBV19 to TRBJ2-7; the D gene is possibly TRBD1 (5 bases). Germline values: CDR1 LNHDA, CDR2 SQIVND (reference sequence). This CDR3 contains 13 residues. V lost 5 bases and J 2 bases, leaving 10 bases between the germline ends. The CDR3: CASSLGHPYEQYF. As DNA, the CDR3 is TGTGCCAGTAGTCTAGGACACCCCTACGAGCAGTACTTC. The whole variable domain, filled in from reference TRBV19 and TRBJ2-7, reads DGGITQSPKYLFRKEGQNVTLSCEQNLNHDAMYWYRQDPGQGLRLIYYSQIVNDFQKGDIAEGYSVSREKKESFPLTVTSAQKNPTAFYLCASSLGHPYEQYFGPGTRLTVT.